This TCR beta chain was identified during a study of blood T cell repertoires in COVID-19. Profiling relied on immunoSEQ multiplex PCR, and the TCRdb table lists in-frame clones only, not all of them. The table shows about 130,000 clones, with about four fifths occurring only once. The ends were cut back, 5 bases at V and 0 bases at J, with 11 bases in the middle. The CDR3 runs to 15 residues. Looked up from germline, CDR1 is SEHNR and CDR2 is FQNEAQ (reference sequence). The chain links TRBV7-9 to TRBJ1-3; D call uncertain. The receptor was isolated from a young man with COVID-19, enrolled during active disease. Material for sequencing was peripheral blood. The CDR3 spells CASSLPRVSGNTIYF. The CDR3 nucleotides read TGTGCCAGCAGCCTCCCAAGAGTCTCTGGAAACACCATATATTTT.